This section outlines one T cell receptor beta chain sequence together with its context. This sample stems from a study of blood T cells in healthy people across ages. With a J-beta primer mix and a sample-barcoded 5' primer, a second PCR ran roughly 6 to 11 cycles. TCRdb re-analysed the 5' RACE reads in MiXCR, keeping a single row per CDR3 protein. This table has about 780,000 distinct CDR3 sequences, about half appearing once. Trimming pared 1 base from V and 4 bases from J, leaving 7 bases between. The CDR3 is made up of 14 amino acids. Germline V gives CDR1 LGHDT, CDR2 YNNKEL (reference sequence).

What was sequenced was blood. J is TRBJ2-2 and V is TRBV3-1; D gene unclear. The TCR sequence derives from a man older than 75 in good health. CDR3 nucleotide sequence: TGTGCCAGCAGCCAAGGGGGTACCACCGGGGAGCTGTTTTTT. This translates into CASSQGGTTGELFF. Drawing the rest from reference TRBV3-1 and TRBJ2-2, the complete variable domain is DTAVSQTPKYLVTQMGNDKSIKCEQNLGHDTMYWYKQDSKKFLKIMFSYNNKELIINETVPNRFSPKSPDKAHLNLHINSLELGDSAVYFCASSQGGTTGELFFGEGSRLTVL.